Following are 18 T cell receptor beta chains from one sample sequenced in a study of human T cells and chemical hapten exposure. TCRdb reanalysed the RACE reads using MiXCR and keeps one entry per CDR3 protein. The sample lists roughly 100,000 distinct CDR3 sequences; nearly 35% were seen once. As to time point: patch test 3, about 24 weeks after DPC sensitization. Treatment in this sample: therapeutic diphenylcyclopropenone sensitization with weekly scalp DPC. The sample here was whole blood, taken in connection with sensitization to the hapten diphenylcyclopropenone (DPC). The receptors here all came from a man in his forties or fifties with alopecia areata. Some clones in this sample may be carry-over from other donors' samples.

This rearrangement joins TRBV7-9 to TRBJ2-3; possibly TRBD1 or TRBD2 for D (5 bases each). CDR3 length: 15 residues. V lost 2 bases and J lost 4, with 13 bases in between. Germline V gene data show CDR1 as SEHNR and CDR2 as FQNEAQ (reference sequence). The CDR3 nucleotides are TGTGCCAGCAGCTTATGGGGGAGTCGGGCAGATACGCAGTATTTT. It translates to CASSLWGSRADTQYF. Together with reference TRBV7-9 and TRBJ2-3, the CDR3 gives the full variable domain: DTGVSQNPRHKITKRGQNVTFRCDPISEHNRLYWYRQTLGQGPEFLTYFQNEAQLEKSRLLSDRFSAERPKGSFSTLEIQRTEQGDSAMYLCASSLWGSRADTQYFGPGTRLTVL.

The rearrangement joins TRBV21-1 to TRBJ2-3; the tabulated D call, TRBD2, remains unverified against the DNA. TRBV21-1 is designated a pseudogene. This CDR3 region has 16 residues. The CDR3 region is CASSGGLAGVTDTQYF. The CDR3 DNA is TGTGCCAGCAGCGGGGGACTAGCGGGGGTCACAGATACGCAGTATTTT.

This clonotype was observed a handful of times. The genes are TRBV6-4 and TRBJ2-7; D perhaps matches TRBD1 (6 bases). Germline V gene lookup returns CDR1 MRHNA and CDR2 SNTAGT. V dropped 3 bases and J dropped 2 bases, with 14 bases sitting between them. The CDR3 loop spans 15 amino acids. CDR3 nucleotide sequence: TGTGCCAGCAGTGAAATGGCGGACAGCACCTACGAGCAGTACGTC. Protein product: CASSEMADSTYEQYV.

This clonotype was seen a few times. DNA for the CDR3: TGTGCCAGCAGTTTGCTGGGCGGGAACACTGAAGCTTTCTTT. Protein product: CASSLLGGNTEAFF. J is TRBJ1-1 and V is TRBV28; D gene uncertain. CDR1 is MDHEN, CDR2 SYDVKM, per germline. This CDR3 spans 14 amino acids. Trimming left V 3 bases short and J 1 base short, with 9 bases between.

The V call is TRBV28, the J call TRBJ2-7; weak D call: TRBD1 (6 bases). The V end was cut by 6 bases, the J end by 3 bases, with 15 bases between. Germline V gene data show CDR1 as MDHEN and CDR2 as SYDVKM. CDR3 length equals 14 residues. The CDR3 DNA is TGTGCCAGCAGCCAACAGGGTTTTTACTACGAGCAGTACTTC. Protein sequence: CASSQQGFYYEQYF.

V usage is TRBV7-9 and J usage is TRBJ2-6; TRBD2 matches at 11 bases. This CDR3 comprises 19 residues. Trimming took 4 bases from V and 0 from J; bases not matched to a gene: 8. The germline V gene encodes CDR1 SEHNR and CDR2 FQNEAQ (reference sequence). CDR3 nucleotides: TGTGCCAGCAGCTCGTACACTAGCGGGAGTGCCTCTGGGGCCAACGTCCTGACTTTC. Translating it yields CASSSYTSGSASGANVLTF.

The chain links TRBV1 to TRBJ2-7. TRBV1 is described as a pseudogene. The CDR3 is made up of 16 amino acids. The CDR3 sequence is CTSSQDERSTSYEQYV. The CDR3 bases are TGCACCAGCAGCCAAGACGAGCGATCTACCTCCTACGAGCAGTACGTC.

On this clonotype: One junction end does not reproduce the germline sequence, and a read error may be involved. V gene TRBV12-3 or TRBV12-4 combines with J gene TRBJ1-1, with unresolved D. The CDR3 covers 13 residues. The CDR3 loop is CASSLGGTAGAFF. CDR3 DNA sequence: TGTGCCAGCAGCTTAGGTGGCACGGCTGGGGCTTTCTTT.

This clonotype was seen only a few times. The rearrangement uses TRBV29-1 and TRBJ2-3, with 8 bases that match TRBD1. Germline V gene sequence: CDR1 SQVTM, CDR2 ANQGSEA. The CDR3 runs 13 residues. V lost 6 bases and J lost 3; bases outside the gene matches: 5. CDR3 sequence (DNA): TGCAGCGTCCCGGACAGGGTAACAGATACGCAGTATTTT. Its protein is CSVPDRVTDTQYF.

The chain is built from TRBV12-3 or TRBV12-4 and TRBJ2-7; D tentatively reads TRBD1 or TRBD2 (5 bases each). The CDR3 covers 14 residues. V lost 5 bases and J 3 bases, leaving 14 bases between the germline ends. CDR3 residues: CASSPGTHFYEQYF. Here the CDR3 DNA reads TGTGCCAGCAGTCCCGGGACCCACTTCTACGAGCAGTACTTC.

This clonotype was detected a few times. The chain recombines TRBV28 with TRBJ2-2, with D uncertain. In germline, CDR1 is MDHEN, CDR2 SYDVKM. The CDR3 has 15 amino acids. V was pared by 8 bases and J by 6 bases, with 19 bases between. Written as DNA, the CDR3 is TGTGCCAGCGCGATGTGGAGTCCTCAGGCCGGGGAGCTGTTTTTT. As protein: CASAMWSPQAGELFF.

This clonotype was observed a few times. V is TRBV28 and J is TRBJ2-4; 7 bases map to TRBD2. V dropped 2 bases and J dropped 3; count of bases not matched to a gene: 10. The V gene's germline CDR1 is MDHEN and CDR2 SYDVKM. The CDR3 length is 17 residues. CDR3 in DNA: TGTGCCAGCAGTTTAGGAGGCGGGAGAGTGGGCAAAAACATTCAGTACTTC. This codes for CASSLGGGRVGKNIQYF.

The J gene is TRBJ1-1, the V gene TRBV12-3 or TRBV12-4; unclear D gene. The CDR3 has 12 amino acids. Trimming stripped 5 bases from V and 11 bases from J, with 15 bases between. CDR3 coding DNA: TGTGCCAGCAGTGCGAGCGGGGTCCTGGCTTTCTTT. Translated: CASSASGVLAFF.

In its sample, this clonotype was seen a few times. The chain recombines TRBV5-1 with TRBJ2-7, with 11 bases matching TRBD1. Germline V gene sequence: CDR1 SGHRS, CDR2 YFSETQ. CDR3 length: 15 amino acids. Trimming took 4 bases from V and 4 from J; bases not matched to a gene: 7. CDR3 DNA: TGCGCCAGCAGCCCCGGGACAGGGGGTAGTTACGAGCAGTACTTC. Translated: CASSPGTGGSYEQYF.

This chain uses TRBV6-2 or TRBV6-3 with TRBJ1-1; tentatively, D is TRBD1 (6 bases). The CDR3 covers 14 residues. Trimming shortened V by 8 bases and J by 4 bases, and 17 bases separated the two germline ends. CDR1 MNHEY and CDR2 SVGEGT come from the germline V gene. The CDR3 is CASRFGGPTTEAFF. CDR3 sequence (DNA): TGTGCCAGCCGTTTCGGGGGGCCGACCACTGAAGCTTTCTTT.

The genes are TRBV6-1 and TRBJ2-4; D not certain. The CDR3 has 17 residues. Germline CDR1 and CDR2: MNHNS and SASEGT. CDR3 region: CAPVGRYHMWTKNIQYF. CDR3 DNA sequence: TGTGCTCCCGTCGGCCGGTACCATATGTGGACCAAAAACATTCAGTACTTC.

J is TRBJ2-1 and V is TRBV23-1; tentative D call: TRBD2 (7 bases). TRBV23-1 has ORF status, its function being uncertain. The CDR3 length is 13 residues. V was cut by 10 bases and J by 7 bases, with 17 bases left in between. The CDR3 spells CATRGGGRNEQFF. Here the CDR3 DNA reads TGCGCCACCAGGGGAGGGGGTAGGAATGAGCAGTTCTTC.

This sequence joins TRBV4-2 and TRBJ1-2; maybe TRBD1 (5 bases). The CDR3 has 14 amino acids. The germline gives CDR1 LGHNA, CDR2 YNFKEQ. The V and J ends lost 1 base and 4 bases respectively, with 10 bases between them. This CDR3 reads CASSQVLQAYGYTF. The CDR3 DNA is TGTGCCAGCAGCCAAGTCCTACAGGCCTATGGCTACACCTTC.